This TCR beta chain came from a study of CXCR3-negative and CXCR3-positive naive CD8 T cells. Through 5' RACE with UMI labels, the TRB cDNA libraries were prepared. TCRdb re-called the 5' RACE reads; every CDR3 protein appears as one record, without DNA. Its listing shows about 38,000 distinct CDR3 sequences. Germline values: CDR1 SEHNR, CDR2 FQNEAQ (reference sequence). CDR3 length equals 15 residues. This clonotype is medium-sized by frequency. Subsets of CD8+ T cells were each sorted in triplicate at 300,000 cells apiece. The source of this sequence is a human donor in good health. Some clones in this sample may be carry-over from other donors' samples. The chain is built from TRBV7-9 and TRBJ1-2; TCRdb names TRBD1, which stays unverified in the absence of DNA. Material for sequencing was memory CD8+ T cells from blood. The CDR3 loop reads CASSLSGTIRDGYTF.